What follows describes a single T cell receptor (beta chain). This specimen comes from a study of shared clonotypes between healthy human individuals. Background on the study: Samples came from a couple of female and a few male donors aged 18 to 49.

Assay used: immunoSEQ multiplex PCR; TCRdb lists only in-frame clones, some missing. This sample carries over 950,000 clones, approximately 80% of them seen once, and the ten largest clones take approximately 0.95%. Recent vaccinations or acute infections were absent in the healthy HIV-negative adult donors. V lost 5 bases to trimming and J lost 5 bases; unmatched junction nucleotides: 11. Per the germline V gene, CDR1 is SGHRS and CDR2 is YFSETQ. The CDR3 totals 15 residues. The sequence came from a man aged 18 to 29 in good health. Some clones in this sample may be carry-over from other donors' samples. Source material: memory CD4+ T cells from PBMCs. As for subset: CD45RA-negative fraction. The chain uses TRBV5-1 and TRBJ1-2; 8 bases align to TRBD1. The CDR3 bases are TGCGCCAGCAGTTATGGGACAGGAGAGCCGTATGGCTACACCTTC. Translated: CASSYGTGEPYGYTF.